The entry below describes one TCR beta chain. As handled by the study authors: Quantification of nucleated cells was approximated via reference gene primer amplification. The protocol was immunoSEQ multiplex PCR, while the TCRdb copy is restricted to in-frame clones and leaves out a portion. The V and J calls and clone size were taken over from that table, and D and trimming were inferred from the DNA. This table holds some 300,000 clones, 86% found once. The data were taken from a study of blood T cell repertoires in COVID-19. Turning to the study itself: Italy, Spain and the United States were the sources of the convalescent and acute COVID-19 samples. PBMCs, B-cell-depleted T cells, or T cells provided the cDNA or gDNA that made up the material.

Per germline, CDR1 MGHRA and CDR2 YSYEKL. The CDR3 covers 17 residues. Trimming took off 0 bases at V and 1 base at J, with 15 bases between the two ends. Sequenced sample: PBMCs or T cells enriched from blood (not recorded which). The V call is TRBV4-1, the J call TRBJ2-5, with a weak D call TRBD2 (5 bases). The sequence derives from a man under 40 who had recovered from COVID-19. This CDR3 reads CASSQEGGLAIQETQYF. The DNA for the CDR3 is TGCGCCAGCAGCCAAGAAGGAGGCCTAGCCATCCAAGAGACCCAGTACTTC.